This T cell receptor (beta chain) was retrieved from a study of shared clonotypes between healthy human individuals. Study in general: For every donor, three CD4 naive, three CD4 memory, two CD8 naive and one CD8 memory plates were used.

The naive CD8 subset, CD45RO-negative cells positively selected for CCR7, excluded terminally differentiated effector memory CD45RA+ cells. Original analysis: With immunoSEQ giving junction-only sequences and no quality scores, filtering differed. Produced via immunoSEQ multiplex PCR; TCRdb's table is partial and in-frame only. For V, J and clone size, that table is used; D and trimming come from the DNA. The sample shows around 1.9 million clones, around 93% of them seen only once. This CDR3 comprises 16 residues. Germline V gives CDR1 SGHKS, CDR2 YYEKEE (reference sequence). Trimming removed 0 bases from V and 5 bases from J; junction bases left unmatched: 7.

This sequence originates from a man between 18 and 35 years old in good health. Some clones in this sample may be carry-over from other donors' samples. The sequencing sample was made of naive CD8+ T cells from PBMCs. The J gene is TRBJ1-5, the V gene TRBV5-5; 8 bases align to TRBD1. The CDR3 region has the DNA TGTGCCAGCAGCTTGGGACAGGGGTCTTTTGATCAGCCCCAGCATTTT. As protein: CASSLGQGSFDQPQHF.